The rows below give T cell receptor beta chains drawn from one sample of a study of beta chain features in type 1 diabetes. Clones were read by immunoSEQ multiplex PCR, and TCRdb kept only the in-frame ones, dropping some. The sample lists hundreds of thousands of clones, roughly 12% occurring once. The specimen sequenced was naive CD4+ T cells from blood. Every receptor here comes from a man younger than 35 in good health. Each CDR3 is given with its conserved first and last residue. Fields, in order: clone size, J gene, D gene, V gene, CDR3 protein, CDR3 DNA. D genes are given only for firm matches. Only part of the rows carry a size: once, few, many, or a class if the clone is expanded.

size: NA; J: TRBJ1-5; D: NA; V: TRBV5-6; CDR3: CASSLVDQPQHF; DNA: TGTGCCAGCAGCTTGGTCGATCAGCCCCAGCATTTT
size: few; J: TRBJ2-7; D: TRBD1; V: TRBV7-2; CDR3: CASSLGVRTGGYEQYF; DNA: TGTGCCAGCAGCTTAGGTGTGAGGACAGGGGGGTACGAGCAGTACTTC
size: NA; J: TRBJ1-2; D: TRBD1; V: TRBV5-1; CDR3: CASSNPGQIYGYTF; DNA: TGCGCCAGTTCGAATCCGGGACAGATATATGGCTACACCTTC
size: few; J: TRBJ2-7; D: NA; V: TRBV5-4; CDR3: CASSSNSGVAYEQYF; DNA: TGTGCCAGCAGCTCTAACTCGGGGGTTGCCTACGAGCAGTACTTC
size: NA; J: TRBJ1-6; D: TRBD1; V: TRBV14; CDR3: CASSRDRSSYNSPLHF; DNA: TGTGCCAGCAGCCGGGACAGGAGCTCCTATAATTCACCCCTCCACTTT
size: NA; J: TRBJ2-3; D: NA; V: TRBV9; CDR3: CASSAPRSDSYTDTQYF; DNA: TGTGCCAGCAGCGCCCCCAGATCCGACTCATACACAGATACGCAGTATTTT
size: few; J: TRBJ2-3; D: TRBD1; V: TRBV27; CDR3: CASSFEGFGQVTDTQYF; DNA: TGTGCCAGCAGTTTTGAAGGCTTTGGACAGGTCACAGATACGCAGTATTTT
size: few; J: TRBJ2-3; D: NA; V: TRBV2; CDR3: CASSDQIADTQYF; DNA: TGTGCCAGCAGTGACCAAATTGCAGATACGCAGTATTTT
size: NA; J: TRBJ1-2; D: TRBD1; V: TRBV20-1; CDR3: CSANRGYGYTF; DNA: TGCAGTGCGAACAGGGGATATGGCTACACCTTC
size: few; J: TRBJ2-1; D: NA; V: TRBV6-7; CDR3: CASIPSESYNEQFF; DNA: TGTGCCAGCATTCCTAGCGAATCCTACAATGAGCAGTTCTTC
size: NA; J: TRBJ2-5; D: NA; V: TRBV15; CDR3: CATSRSRSVGRGETQYF; DNA: TGTGCCACCAGCAGATCACGAAGCGTGGGGCGCGGAGAGACCCAGTACTTC
size: many; J: TRBJ2-3; D: TRBD1; V: TRBV4-3; CDR3: CASRSDRDTDTQYF; DNA: TGCGCCAGCAGATCCGACAGGGACACAGATACGCAGTATTTT
size: NA; J: TRBJ2-7; D: TRBD2; V: TRBV7-9; CDR3: CASSPGGYEQYF; DNA: TGTGCCAGCAGCCCGGGAGGTTACGAGCAGTACTTC
size: NA; J: TRBJ2-2; D: NA; V: TRBV5-1; CDR3: CASSSHPGYQATGELFF; DNA: TGCGCCAGCAGCTCTCATCCAGGGTATCAAGCCACCGGGGAGCTGTTTTTT
size: NA; J: TRBJ1-2; D: NA; V: TRBV28; CDR3: CASRDQSRASGYTF; DNA: TGTGCCAGCAGGGATCAATCGAGGGCCTCCGGCTACACCTTC
size: NA; J: TRBJ1-4; D: TRBD1; V: TRBV7-2; CDR3: CASSAGQAFYEKLFF; DNA: TGTGCCAGCAGCGCCGGACAGGCGTTTTATGAAAAACTGTTTTTT
size: NA; J: TRBJ1-5; D: TRBD1; V: TRBV19; CDR3: CASSIRQGAYQPQHF; DNA: TGTGCCAGTAGTATAAGACAGGGGGCCTATCAGCCCCAGCATTTT
size: NA; J: TRBJ2-3; D: NA; V: TRBV11-2; CDR3: CASSSVGSGASTDTQYF; DNA: TGTGCCAGCAGCTCCGTAGGTAGCGGTGCTAGCACAGATACGCAGTATTTT
size: few; J: TRBJ1-3; D: NA; V: TRBV30; CDR3: CAWAVTLRNTIYF; DNA: TGTGCCTGGGCTGTCACTCTTCGAAACACCATATATTTT
size: few; J: TRBJ1-3; D: NA; V: TRBV6-5; CDR3: CASSYSRLVGNTIYF; DNA: TGTGCCAGCAGTTACTCTCGTCTTGTGGGAAACACCATATATTTT
size: NA; J: TRBJ2-1; D: NA; V: TRBV19; CDR3: CASSIQANDNEQFF; DNA: TGTGCCAGTAGTATCCAGGCTAATGACAATGAGCAGTTCTTC
size: few; J: TRBJ1-4; D: NA; V: TRBV7-6; CDR3: CASSFNTRGKLFF; DNA: TGTGCCAGCAGCTTTAATACCAGGGGAAAACTGTTTTTT
size: NA; J: TRBJ2-3; D: TRBD1; V: TRBV5-1; CDR3: CASSIDRGSTDTQYF; DNA: TGCGCCAGCAGCATAGACAGGGGGAGCACAGATACGCAGTATTTT
size: NA; J: TRBJ2-1; D: NA; V: TRBV11-1; CDR3: CASSLFQGTYNEQFF; DNA: TGTGCCAGCAGCTTATTTCAGGGGACCTACAATGAGCAGTTCTTC
size: few; J: TRBJ1-1; D: NA; V: TRBV7-9; CDR3: CASSFLGAGAEAFF; DNA: TGTGCCAGCAGCTTTCTGGGGGCCGGGGCTGAAGCTTTCTTT
size: NA; J: TRBJ2-3; D: NA; V: TRBV9; CDR3: CASSARLWGGGTDTQYF; DNA: TGTGCCAGCAGCGCCCGGCTTTGGGGCGGCGGCACAGATACGCAGTATTTT
size: NA; J: TRBJ2-5; D: NA; V: TRBV28; CDR3: CAPTRGETQYF; DNA: TGTGCCCCGACCCGAGGGGAGACCCAGTACTTC
size: NA; J: TRBJ2-1; D: TRBD2; V: TRBV7-2; CDR3: CASSLTSGFYNEQFF; DNA: TGTGCCAGCAGCTTGACTAGCGGGTTCTACAATGAGCAGTTCTTC
size: few; J: TRBJ2-1; D: NA; V: TRBV15; CDR3: CATVRSSSAYNEQFF; DNA: TGTGCCACCGTGAGGTCCTCCTCTGCCTACAATGAGCAGTTCTTC
size: few; J: TRBJ1-1; D: NA; V: TRBV11-2; CDR3: CASSSGGNTEAFF; DNA: TGTGCCAGCAGCTCCGGGGGAAACACTGAAGCTTTCTTT
size: few; J: TRBJ2-7; D: NA; V: TRBV28; CDR3: CASHSNSYEQYF; DNA: TGTGCCAGTCATTCCAATTCCTACGAGCAGTACTTC
size: NA; J: TRBJ2-5; D: NA; V: TRBV6-5; CDR3: CASSYSKRLGVETQYF; DNA: TGTGCCAGCAGTTACTCGAAGCGTCTAGGGGTTGAGACCCAGTACTTC
size: NA; J: TRBJ2-6; D: TRBD1; V: TRBV29-1; CDR3: CSVEVGRTGLTGANVLTF; DNA: TGCAGCGTTGAAGTTGGACGGACAGGGCTCACTGGGGCCAACGTCCTGACTTTC
size: few; J: TRBJ2-1; D: TRBD2; V: TRBV9; CDR3: CASSVGQRGNEQFF; DNA: TGTGCCAGCAGCGTAGGGCAGCGGGGCAATGAGCAGTTCTTC
size: NA; J: TRBJ2-1; D: TRBD1; V: TRBV19; CDR3: CASSTRGRGFLNEQFF; DNA: TGTGCCAGCTCCACTCGGGGCAGGGGGTTTTTGAATGAGCAGTTCTTC
size: few; J: TRBJ1-2; D: NA; V: TRBV6-5; CDR3: CASSYSRQRGTDYTF; DNA: TGTGCCAGCAGTTACTCGCGGCAGAGGGGGACGGACTACACCTTC
size: few; J: TRBJ2-6; D: TRBD1; V: TRBV5-1; CDR3: CASSRTGSRSGANVLTF; DNA: TGCGCCAGCAGCCGGACAGGGAGCCGCTCTGGGGCCAACGTCCTGACTTTC
size: few; J: TRBJ2-6; D: NA; V: TRBV5-1; CDR3: CASSLWGTQGAGANVLTF; DNA: TGCGCCAGCAGCTTGTGGGGAACACAGGGCGCTGGGGCCAACGTCCTGACTTTC
size: few; J: TRBJ2-7; D: TRBD2; V: TRBV19; CDR3: CASSIGTSGTYEQYF; DNA: TGTGCCAGTAGTATAGGGACTAGCGGTACCTACGAGCAGTACTTC
size: few; J: TRBJ2-3; D: NA; V: TRBV9; CDR3: CASSLDSASTDTQYF; DNA: TGTGCCAGCAGCTTGGACAGTGCTAGCACAGATACGCAGTATTTT
size: few; J: TRBJ2-3; D: TRBD2; V: TRBV4-2; CDR3: CASSQDWQRGLSTDTQYF; DNA: TGTGCCAGCAGCCAAGATTGGCAGCGGGGGCTTAGCACAGATACGCAGTATTTT
size: NA; J: TRBJ2-5; D: NA; V: TRBV7-8; CDR3: CASSRQNQETQYF; DNA: TGTGCCAGCAGCCGACAGAACCAAGAGACCCAGTACTTC
size: NA; J: TRBJ1-6; D: NA; V: TRBV2; CDR3: CASSDRSQVSPLHF; DNA: TGTGCCAGCAGTGACCGGTCTCAGGTATCACCCCTCCACTTT
size: many; J: TRBJ2-1; D: NA; V: TRBV14; CDR3: CASSQDTLEQFF; DNA: TGTGCCAGCAGCCAAGACACCCTAGAGCAGTTCTTC
size: NA; J: TRBJ2-5; D: TRBD1; V: TRBV9; CDR3: CASSPGTGRLETQYF; DNA: TGTGCCAGCAGCCCCGGGACAGGGCGGTTGGAGACCCAGTACTTC
size: NA; J: TRBJ1-5; D: TRBD1; V: TRBV4-1; CDR3: CASSQVIRGPGQPQHF; DNA: TGCGCCAGCAGCCAAGTTATCAGGGGGCCGGGTCAGCCCCAGCATTTT
size: few; J: TRBJ2-3; D: TRBD2; V: TRBV9; CDR3: CASSARLASDTQYF; DNA: TGTGCCAGCAGCGCCCGACTAGCGTCAGATACGCAGTATTTT
size: NA; J: TRBJ2-1; D: NA; V: TRBV15; CDR3: CATSETGTYNEQFF; DNA: TGTGCCACCAGCGAAACAGGGACCTACAATGAGCAGTTCTTC
size: many; J: TRBJ1-1; D: TRBD1; V: TRBV29-1; CDR3: CSGQGTAAFF; DNA: TGCAGCGGTCAGGGGACAGCAGCTTTCTTT
size: NA; J: TRBJ1-1; D: NA; V: TRBV30; CDR3: CARRSGNTEAFF; DNA: TGTGCCCGGAGATCCGGGAACACTGAAGCTTTCTTT
size: NA; J: TRBJ2-5; D: NA; V: TRBV18; CDR3: CASSPPGTGQETQYF; DNA: TGTGCCAGCTCACCACCTGGTACAGGACAAGAGACCCAGTACTTC
size: NA; J: TRBJ2-5; D: NA; V: TRBV6-5; CDR3: CASTIPGETQYF; DNA: TGTGCCAGCACCATACCCGGGGAGACCCAGTACTTC
size: NA; J: TRBJ2-3; D: TRBD2; V: TRBV4-3; CDR3: CASSQESPSGGTDTQYF; DNA: TGCGCCAGCAGCCAAGAATCCCCTAGCGGGGGCACAGATACGCAGTATTTT